This T cell receptor (beta chain) is drawn from a study of blood T cell repertoires in COVID-19. Germline assignment: CDR1 SNHLY and CDR2 FYNNEI. The CDR3 extends over 15 amino acids. Trimming left V 6 bases short and J 0 bases short, with 11 bases between. Original data processing: From reference gene primer amplification, estimates of nucleated cell counts were derived. TCRdb's copy holds only in-frame clones and misses some; the assay was immunoSEQ multiplex PCR. V and J calls plus clone size are reproduced from that table; the DNA served to infer D and trimming. The sample records 150,000 to 200,000 clones, under 85% being singletons.

The clonotype was recovered from a man aged 55 to 70 with active or convalescent COVID-19. Sequencing was performed on peripheral blood. This rearrangement joins TRBV2 to TRBJ2-2; possible D gene TRBD2, 5 bases. The CDR3 DNA reads as TGTGCCAGCAGGGAGGTCTACGCGAACACCGGGGAGCTGTTTTTT. Its translation: CASREVYANTGELFF.